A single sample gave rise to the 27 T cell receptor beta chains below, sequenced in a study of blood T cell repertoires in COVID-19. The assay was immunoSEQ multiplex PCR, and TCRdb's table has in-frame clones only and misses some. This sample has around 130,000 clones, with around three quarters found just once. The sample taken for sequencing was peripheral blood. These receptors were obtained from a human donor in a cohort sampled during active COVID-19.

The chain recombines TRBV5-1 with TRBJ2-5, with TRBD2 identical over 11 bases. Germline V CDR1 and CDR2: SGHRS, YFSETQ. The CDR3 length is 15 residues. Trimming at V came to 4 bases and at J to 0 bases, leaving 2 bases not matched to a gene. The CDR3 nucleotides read TGCGCCAGCAGCCCGACTAGCGGGAACCAAGAGACCCAGTACTTC. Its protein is CASSPTSGNQETQYF.

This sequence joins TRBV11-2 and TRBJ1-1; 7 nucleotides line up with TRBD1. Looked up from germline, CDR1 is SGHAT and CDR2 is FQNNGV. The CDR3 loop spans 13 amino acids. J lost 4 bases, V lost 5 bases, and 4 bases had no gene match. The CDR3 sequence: CASSAGQSTEAFF. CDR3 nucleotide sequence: TGTGCCAGCAGCGCGGGACAGTCCACTGAAGCTTTCTTT. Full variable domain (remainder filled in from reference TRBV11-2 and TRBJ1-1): EAGVAQSPRYKIIEKRQSVAFWCNPISGHATLYWYQQILGQGPKLLIQFQNNGVVDDSQLPKDRFSAERLKGVDSTLKIQPAKLEDSAVYLCASSAGQSTEAFFGQGTRLTVV.

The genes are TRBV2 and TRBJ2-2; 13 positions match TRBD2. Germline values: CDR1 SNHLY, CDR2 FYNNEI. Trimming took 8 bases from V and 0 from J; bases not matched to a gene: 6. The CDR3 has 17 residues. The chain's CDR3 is CASFGTSGAPNTGELFF. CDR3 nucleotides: TGTGCCAGCTTTGGGACTAGCGGGGCCCCGAACACCGGGGAGCTGTTTTTT. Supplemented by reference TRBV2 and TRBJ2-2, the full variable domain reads EPEVTQTPSHQVTQMGQEVILRCVPISNHLYFYWYRQILGQKVEFLVSFYNNEISEKSEIFDDQFSVERPDGSNFTLKIRSTKLEDSAMYFCASFGTSGAPNTGELFFGEGSRLTVL.

The CDR3 protein is CASSPMPRDRDNQETQYF. CDR3 sequence (DNA): TGTGCCAGCAGCCCCATGCCCAGGGACAGGGACAACCAAGAGACCCAGTACTTC. The rearrangement uses TRBV5-4 and TRBJ2-5; 9 bases match TRBD1. V gave up 4 bases and J gave up 0 bases; unmatched junction bases: 13. Germline V CDR1 and CDR2: SGHNT, YYREEE (reference sequence). This CDR3 has 18 residues.

CDR3: CASSSPNGGGSTDTQYF. The CDR3 DNA sequence: TGTGCCAGCAGCTCCCCTAACGGCGGGGGTAGCACAGATACGCAGTATTTT. The J gene is TRBJ2-3, the V gene TRBV4-2; 7 bases are shared with TRBD2. The V and J ends lost 5 bases and 0 bases, in that order; junction bases with no gene match: 11. The CDR3 runs to 17 residues. The germline gives CDR1 LGHNA, CDR2 YNFKEQ.

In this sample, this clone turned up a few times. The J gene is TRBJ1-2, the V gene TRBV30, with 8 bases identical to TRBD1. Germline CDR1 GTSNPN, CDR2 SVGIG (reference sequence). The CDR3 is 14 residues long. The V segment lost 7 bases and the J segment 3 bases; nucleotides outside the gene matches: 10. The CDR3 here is CASTGGPLDYGYTF. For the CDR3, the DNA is TGTGCCTCCACAGGGGGTCCGTTGGACTATGGCTACACCTTC.

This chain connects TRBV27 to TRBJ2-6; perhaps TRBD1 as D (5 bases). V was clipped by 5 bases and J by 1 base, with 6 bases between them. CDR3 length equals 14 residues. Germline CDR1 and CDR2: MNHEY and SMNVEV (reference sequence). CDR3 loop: CASSPGSGANVLTF. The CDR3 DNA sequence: TGTGCCAGCAGTCCAGGGTCTGGGGCCAACGTCCTGACTTTC.

The chain's CDR3 is CASSFAGNIQYF. The CDR3 DNA sequence: TGCGCCAGCAGCTTCGCGGGCAACATTCAGTACTTC. The V and J genes are TRBV5-1 and TRBJ2-4; the D gene is possibly TRBD2 (5 bases). Germline V gene data show CDR1 as SGHRS and CDR2 as YFSETQ. The CDR3 runs 12 residues. Trimming took off 2 bases at V and 7 bases at J, with 7 bases between the two ends.

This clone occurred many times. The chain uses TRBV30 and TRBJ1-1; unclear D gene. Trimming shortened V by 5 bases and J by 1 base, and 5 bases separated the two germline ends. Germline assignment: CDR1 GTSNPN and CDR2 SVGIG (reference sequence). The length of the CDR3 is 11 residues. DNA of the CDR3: TGTGCCTGGGGCGGGAACACTGAAGCTTTCTTT. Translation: CAWGGNTEAFF.

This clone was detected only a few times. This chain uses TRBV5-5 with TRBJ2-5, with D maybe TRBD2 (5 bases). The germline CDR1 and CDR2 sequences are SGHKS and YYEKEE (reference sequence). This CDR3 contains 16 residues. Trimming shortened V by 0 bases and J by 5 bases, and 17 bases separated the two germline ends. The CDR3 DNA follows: TGTGCCAGCAGCTTGGGGGCAGTCTTTGAGGGCGAGACCCAGTACTTC. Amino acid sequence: CASSLGAVFEGETQYF.

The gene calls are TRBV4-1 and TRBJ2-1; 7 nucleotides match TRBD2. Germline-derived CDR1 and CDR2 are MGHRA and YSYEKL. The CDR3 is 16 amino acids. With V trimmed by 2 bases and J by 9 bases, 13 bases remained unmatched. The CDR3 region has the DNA TGCGCCAGCAGCCAATCGGGGGGACTTCCATTCCTTGAGCAGTTCTTC. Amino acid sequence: CASSQSGGLPFLEQFF.

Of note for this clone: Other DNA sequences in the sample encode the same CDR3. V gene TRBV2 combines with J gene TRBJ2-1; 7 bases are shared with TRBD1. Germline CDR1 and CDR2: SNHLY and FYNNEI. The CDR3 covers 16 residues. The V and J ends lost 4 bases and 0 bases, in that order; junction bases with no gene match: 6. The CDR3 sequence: CASSAEGASSYNEQFF. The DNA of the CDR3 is TGTGCCAGCAGTGCCGAGGGGGCGAGCTCCTACAATGAGCAGTTCTTC.

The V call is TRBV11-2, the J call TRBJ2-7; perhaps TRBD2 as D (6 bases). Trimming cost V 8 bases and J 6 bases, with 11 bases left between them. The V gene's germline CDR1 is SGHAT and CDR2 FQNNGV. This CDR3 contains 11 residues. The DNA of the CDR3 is TGTGCCAGCGGGACCGGGGGCGAGCAGTACTTC. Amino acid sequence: CASGTGGEQYF.

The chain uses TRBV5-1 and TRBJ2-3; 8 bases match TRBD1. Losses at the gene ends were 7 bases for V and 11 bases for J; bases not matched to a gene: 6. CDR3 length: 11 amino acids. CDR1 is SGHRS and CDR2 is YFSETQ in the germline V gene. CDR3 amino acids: CASDGGTGQYF. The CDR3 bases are TGCGCCAGCGATGGGGGGACAGGGCAGTATTTT.

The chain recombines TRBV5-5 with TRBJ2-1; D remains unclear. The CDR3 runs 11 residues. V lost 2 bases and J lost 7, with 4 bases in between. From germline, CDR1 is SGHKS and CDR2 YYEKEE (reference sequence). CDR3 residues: CASSFRNEQFF. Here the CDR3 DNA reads TGTGCCAGCAGCTTCCGGAATGAGCAGTTCTTC.

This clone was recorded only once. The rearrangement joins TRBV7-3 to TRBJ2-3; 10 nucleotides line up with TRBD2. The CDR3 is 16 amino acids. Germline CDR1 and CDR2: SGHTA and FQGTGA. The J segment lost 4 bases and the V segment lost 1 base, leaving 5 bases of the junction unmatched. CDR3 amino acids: CASSLRASGGADTQYF. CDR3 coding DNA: TGTGCCAGCAGCTTAAGGGCTAGCGGGGGCGCAGATACGCAGTATTTT.

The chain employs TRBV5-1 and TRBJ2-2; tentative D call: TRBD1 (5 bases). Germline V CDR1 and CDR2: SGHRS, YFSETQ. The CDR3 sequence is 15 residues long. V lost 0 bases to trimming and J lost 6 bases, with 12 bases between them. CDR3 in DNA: TGCGCCAGCAGCTTGGGCAGGGATGAATCCGGGGAGCTGTTTTTT. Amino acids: CASSLGRDESGELFF.

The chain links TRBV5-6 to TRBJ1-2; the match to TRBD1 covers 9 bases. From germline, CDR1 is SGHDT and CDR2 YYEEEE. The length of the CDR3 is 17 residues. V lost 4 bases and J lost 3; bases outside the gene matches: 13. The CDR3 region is CASSLYIGQGLDYGYTF. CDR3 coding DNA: TGTGCCAGCAGCCTTTACATCGGACAGGGGCTCGACTATGGCTACACCTTC.

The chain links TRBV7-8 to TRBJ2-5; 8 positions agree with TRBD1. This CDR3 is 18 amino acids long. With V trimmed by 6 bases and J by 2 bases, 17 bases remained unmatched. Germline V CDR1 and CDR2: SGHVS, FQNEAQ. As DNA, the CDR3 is TGTGCCAGCAGGGGGAGACCCGCGTGGACAGGGAGTCAAGAGACCCAGTACTTC. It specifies CASRGRPAWTGSQETQYF.

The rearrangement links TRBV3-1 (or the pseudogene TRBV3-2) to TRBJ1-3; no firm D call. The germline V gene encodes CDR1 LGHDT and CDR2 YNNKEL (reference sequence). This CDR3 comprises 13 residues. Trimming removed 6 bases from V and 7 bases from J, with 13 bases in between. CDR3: CASSLGRSNTIYF. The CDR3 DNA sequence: TGTGCCAGCAGTCTAGGGAGGAGTAACACCATATATTTT.

The CDR3 here is CASSFQITYEQYF. CDR3 bases: TGTGCCAGCAGTTTTCAGATTACCTACGAGCAGTACTTC. V gene TRBV27 combines with J gene TRBJ2-7; no definite D call. The CDR3 covers 13 residues. The V and J ends lost 3 bases and 2 bases respectively, with 8 bases between them. CDR1 is MNHEY and CDR2 is SMNVEV in the germline V gene (reference sequence).

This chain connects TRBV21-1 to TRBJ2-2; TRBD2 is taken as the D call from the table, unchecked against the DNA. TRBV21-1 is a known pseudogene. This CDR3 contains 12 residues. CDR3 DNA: TGTGCCAGCAGCCCGAACCGCCGGGGAGCTGTTTTT. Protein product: CASSPNRRGAVF.

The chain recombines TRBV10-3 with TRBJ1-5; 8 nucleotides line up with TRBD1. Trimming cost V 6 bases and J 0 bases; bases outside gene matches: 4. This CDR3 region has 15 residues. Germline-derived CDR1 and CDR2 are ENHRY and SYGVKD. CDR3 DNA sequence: TGTGCCATCAGCGGGACAGGACATAGCAATCAGCCCCAGCATTTT. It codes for CAISGTGHSNQPQHF.

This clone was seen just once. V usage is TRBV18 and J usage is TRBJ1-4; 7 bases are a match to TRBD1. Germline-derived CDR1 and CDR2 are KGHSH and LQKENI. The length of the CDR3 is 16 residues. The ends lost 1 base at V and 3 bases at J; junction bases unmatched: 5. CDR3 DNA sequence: TGTGCCAGCTCACCACTACAGGGGTATTCTAATGAAAAACTGTTTTTT. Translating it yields CASSPLQGYSNEKLFF.

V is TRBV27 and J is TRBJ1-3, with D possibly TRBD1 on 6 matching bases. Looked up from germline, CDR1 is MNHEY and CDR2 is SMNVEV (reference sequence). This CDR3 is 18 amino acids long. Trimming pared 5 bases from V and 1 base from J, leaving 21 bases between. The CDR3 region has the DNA TGTGCCAGCAGTAAAACTCCGGGACAAAGTTTTTCTGGAAACACCATATATTTT. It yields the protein CASSKTPGQSFSGNTIYF.

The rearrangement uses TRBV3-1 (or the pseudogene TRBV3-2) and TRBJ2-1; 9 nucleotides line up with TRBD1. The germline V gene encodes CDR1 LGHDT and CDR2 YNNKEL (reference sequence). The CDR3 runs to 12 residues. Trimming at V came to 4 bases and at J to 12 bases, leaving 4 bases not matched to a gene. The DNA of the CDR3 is TGTGCCAGCAGCCCAACAGGGGGCACGCAGTTCTTC. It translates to CASSPTGGTQFF.

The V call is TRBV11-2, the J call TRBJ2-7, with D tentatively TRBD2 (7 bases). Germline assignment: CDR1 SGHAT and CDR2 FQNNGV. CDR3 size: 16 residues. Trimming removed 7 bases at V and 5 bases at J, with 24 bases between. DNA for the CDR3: TGTGCCAGCACCTCGGAGCCGGGGGGCCGGGGCCACGAGCAGTACTTC. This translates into CASTSEPGGRGHEQYF.